This is a list of T cell receptor beta chains from one sample in a study of blood T cell repertoires in COVID-19. Assay: immunoSEQ multiplex PCR; the TCRdb copy retains only in-frame clones and omits some. The sample holds 150,000 to 200,000 clones, approximately 80% seen once. Sequenced: PBMCs or T cells enriched from blood (not recorded which). These receptors came from a man between 65 and 79 years old who had been exposed to COVID-19. Each CDR3 is given with its conserved first and last residue. The D gene is left open where the match is weak.

J gene	D gene	V gene	CDR3 DNA	CDR3 protein
TRBJ1-2	-	TRBV28	TGTGCCAGCAGTTTTAATCAGGGAAATGGCTACACCTTC	CASSFNQGNGYTF
TRBJ1-2	-	TRBV11-1	TGTGCCAGCAGCTTAGGTTCGCAGGACTATGGCTACACCTTC	CASSLGSQDYGYTF
TRBJ1-2	TRBD1	TRBV6-5	TGTGCCAGCAGTCCCGGGACAGGGATCTATGGCTACACCTTC	CASSPGTGIYGYTF
TRBJ1-1	-	TRBV7-2	TGTGCCAGCAGCCGCCGCGGGGCCGCTCGCCAAGGGGACACTGAAGCTTTCTTT	CASSRRGAARQGDTEAFF
TRBJ1-2	-	TRBV6-1	TGTGCCAGCAGTGAAGGAGGGTTGAACTATGGCTACACCTTC	CASSEGGLNYGYTF
TRBJ2-2	TRBD1	TRBV19	TGTGCCAGTAGCCACAGGGGGCGATTCACCGGGGAGCTGTTTTTT	CASSHRGRFTGELFF
TRBJ1-2	-	TRBV11-1	TGTGCCAGCAGCTTATATGGGCAGGGCACCTATGGCTACACCTTC	CASSLYGQGTYGYTF
TRBJ2-3	-	TRBV2	TGTGCCAGCAGTGGTAATTTGTCCCCCACAGATACGCAGTATTTT	CASSGNLSPTDTQYF
TRBJ1-2	TRBD1	TRBV7-8	TGTGCCAGCAGCTTGACCGGGACAGGCAACTATGGCTACACCTTC	CASSLTGTGNYGYTF
TRBJ2-1	-	TRBV2	TGTGCCGGCCGCGGTGCGGGCCGGTACAATGAGCAGTTCTTC	CAGRGAGRYNEQFF
TRBJ1-5	-	TRBV3-1/TRBV3-2	TGTGCCAGCAGCCTGCTCCGGGCAGGGATGGATCAGCCCCAGCATTTT	CASSLLRAGMDQPQHF
TRBJ1-5	TRBD1	TRBV7-9	TGTGCCAGCAGCTTAGTTCTTGGGACAGGGGGCGGTCAGCCCCAGCATTTT	CASSLVLGTGGGQPQHF
TRBJ1-2	-	TRBV29-1	TGCAGCGTTGGAGGAGACAGCACCAATAACTATGGCTACACCTTC	CSVGGDSTNNYGYTF
TRBJ2-2	TRBD1	TRBV18	TGTGCCAGCTCCCGCGGGACAGGGAGCCCCGGGGAGCTGTTTTTT	CASSRGTGSPGELFF